Sequencing of this TCR beta chain was carried out in a study of cytomegalovirus exposure and HLA in healthy donors. This PCR relied on a set of 60 Vbeta primers and 13 Jbeta primers. Profiling relied on immunoSEQ multiplex PCR, and the TCRdb table lists in-frame clones only, not all of them. The table includes around 94,000 clones, around 80% detected once. Of note for this clone: Its antigen is unknown.

Trimming removed 2 bases from V and 4 bases from J, with 7 bases in between. The CDR3 covers 13 residues. CDR1 is MNHEY and CDR2 is SVGAGI in the germline V gene. Study-wide results and caveats: Sequencing likely generated an artifact that appeared as a cluster of highly shared sequence variants.

This TCR was sampled from a male donor in good health and CMV-seropositive. Sequenced sample: PBMCs. J is TRBJ2-3 and V is TRBV6-5, with D perhaps matching TRBD2 (5 bases). The CDR3 sequence is CASSYRTADTQYF. CDR3 in DNA: TGTGCCAGCAGTTACAGGACTGCAGATACGCAGTATTTT.